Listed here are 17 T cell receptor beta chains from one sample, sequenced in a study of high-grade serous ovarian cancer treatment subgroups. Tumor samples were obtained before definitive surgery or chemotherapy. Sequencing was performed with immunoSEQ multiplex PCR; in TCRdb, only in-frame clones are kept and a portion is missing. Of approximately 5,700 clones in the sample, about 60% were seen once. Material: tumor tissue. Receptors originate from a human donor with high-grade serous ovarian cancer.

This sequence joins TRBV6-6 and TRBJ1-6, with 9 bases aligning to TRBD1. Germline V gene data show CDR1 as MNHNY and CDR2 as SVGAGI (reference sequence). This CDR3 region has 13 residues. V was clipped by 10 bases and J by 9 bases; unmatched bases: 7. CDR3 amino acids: CATRDRAPSPLHF. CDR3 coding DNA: TGTGCCACCCGGGACAGGGCTCCTTCACCCCTCCACTTT.

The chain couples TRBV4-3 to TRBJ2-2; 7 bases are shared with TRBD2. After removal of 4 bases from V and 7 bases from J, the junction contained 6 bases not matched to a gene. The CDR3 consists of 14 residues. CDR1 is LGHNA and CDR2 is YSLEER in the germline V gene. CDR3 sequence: CASSRESGGGELFF. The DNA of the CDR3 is TGCGCCAGCAGCCGAGAATCGGGGGGCGGGGAGCTGTTTTTT.

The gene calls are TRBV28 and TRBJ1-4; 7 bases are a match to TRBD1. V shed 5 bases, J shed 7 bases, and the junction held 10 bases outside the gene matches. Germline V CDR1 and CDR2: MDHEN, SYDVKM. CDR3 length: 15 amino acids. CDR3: CASSPSRGQGEKLFF. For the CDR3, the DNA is TGTGCCAGCAGTCCCTCTAGGGGGCAGGGTGAAAAACTGTTTTTT.

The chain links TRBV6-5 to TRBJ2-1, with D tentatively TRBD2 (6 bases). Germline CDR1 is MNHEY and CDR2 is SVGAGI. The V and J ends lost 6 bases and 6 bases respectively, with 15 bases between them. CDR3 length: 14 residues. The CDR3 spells CASRPGGQTNEQFF. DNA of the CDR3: TGTGCCAGCAGACCCGGGGGTCAAACCAATGAGCAGTTCTTC.

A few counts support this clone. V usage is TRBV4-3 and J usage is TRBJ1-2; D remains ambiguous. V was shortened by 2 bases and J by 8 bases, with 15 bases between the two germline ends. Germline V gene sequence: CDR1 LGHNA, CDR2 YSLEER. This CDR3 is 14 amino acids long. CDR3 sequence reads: CASSQLSDRAGYTF. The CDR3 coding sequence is TGCGCCAGCAGCCAACTATCTGACCGGGCGGGCTACACCTTC.

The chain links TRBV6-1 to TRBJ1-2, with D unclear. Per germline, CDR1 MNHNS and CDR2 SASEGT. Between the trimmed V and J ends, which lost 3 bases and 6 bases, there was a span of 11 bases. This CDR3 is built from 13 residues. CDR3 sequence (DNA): TGTGCCAGCAGTGATGAGACAAAACATGGCTACACCTTC. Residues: CASSDETKHGYTF.

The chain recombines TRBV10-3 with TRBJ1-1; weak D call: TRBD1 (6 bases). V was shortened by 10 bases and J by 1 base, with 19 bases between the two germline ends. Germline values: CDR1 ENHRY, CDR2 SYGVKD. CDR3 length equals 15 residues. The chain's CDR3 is CASTAGAQANTEAFF. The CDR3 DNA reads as TGTGCCAGCACCGCAGGGGCACAGGCGAACACTGAAGCTTTCTTT.

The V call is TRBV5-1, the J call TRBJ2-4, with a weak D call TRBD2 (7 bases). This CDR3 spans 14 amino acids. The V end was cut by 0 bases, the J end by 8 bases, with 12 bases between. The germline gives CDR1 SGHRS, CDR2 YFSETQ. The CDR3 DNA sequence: TGCGCCAGCAGCTTGGGCCAGGGGAGGGACATTCAGTACTTC. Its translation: CASSLGQGRDIQYF.

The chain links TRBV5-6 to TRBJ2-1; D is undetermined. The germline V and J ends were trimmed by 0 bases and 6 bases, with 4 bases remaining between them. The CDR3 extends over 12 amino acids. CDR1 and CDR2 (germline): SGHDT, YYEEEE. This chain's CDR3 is CASSLGLNEQFF. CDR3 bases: TGTGCCAGCAGCTTGGGGCTCAATGAGCAGTTCTTC.

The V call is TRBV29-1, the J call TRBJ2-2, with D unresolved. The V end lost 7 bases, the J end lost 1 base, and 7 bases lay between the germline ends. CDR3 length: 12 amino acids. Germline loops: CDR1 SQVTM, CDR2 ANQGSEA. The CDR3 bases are TGCAGCGGGAACGTGAACACCGGGGAGCTGTTTTTT. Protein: CSGNVNTGELFF.

CDR3 in amino acids: CASSLGRLTYNEQFF. CDR3 sequence (DNA): TGTGCCAGCAGCTTAGGGCGGTTAACCTACAATGAGCAGTTCTTC. V and J are TRBV13 and TRBJ2-1; no definite D call. In germline, CDR1 is PRHDT, CDR2 FYEKMQ (reference sequence). The germline V and J ends were trimmed by 0 bases and 2 bases, with 8 bases remaining between them. This CDR3 comprises 15 residues.

This CDR3 reads CASSGNYNEQFF. DNA for the CDR3: TGTGCCAGTAGTGGTAATTACAATGAGCAGTTCTTC. This chain uses TRBV19 with TRBJ2-1; D is ambiguous. The CDR3 extends over 12 amino acids. Trimming took 5 bases from V and 4 from J, leaving 6 bases between them. Germline V lookup: CDR1 LNHDA, CDR2 SQIVND (reference sequence).

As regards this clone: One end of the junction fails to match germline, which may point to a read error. The CDR3 protein is CASSYAYQEQYF. DNA of the CDR3: TGTGCCAGCAGTTACGCATATCAGGAGCAGTACTTC. This chain uses TRBV10-3 with TRBJ2-7, with D unresolved. The germline V gene encodes CDR1 ENHRY and CDR2 SYGVKD. This CDR3 has 12 amino acids.

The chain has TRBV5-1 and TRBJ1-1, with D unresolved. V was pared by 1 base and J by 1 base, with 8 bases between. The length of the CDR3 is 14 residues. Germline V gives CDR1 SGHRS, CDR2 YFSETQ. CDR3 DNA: TGCGCCAGCAGCTTGACAGCTAAGAACACTGAAGCTTTCTTT. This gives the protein CASSLTAKNTEAFF.

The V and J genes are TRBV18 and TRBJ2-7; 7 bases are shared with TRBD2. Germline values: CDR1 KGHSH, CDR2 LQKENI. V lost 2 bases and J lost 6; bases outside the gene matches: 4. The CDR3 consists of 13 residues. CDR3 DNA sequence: TGTGCCAGCTCACCAGCAGGCGGGGGCGAGCAGTACTTC. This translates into CASSPAGGGEQYF.

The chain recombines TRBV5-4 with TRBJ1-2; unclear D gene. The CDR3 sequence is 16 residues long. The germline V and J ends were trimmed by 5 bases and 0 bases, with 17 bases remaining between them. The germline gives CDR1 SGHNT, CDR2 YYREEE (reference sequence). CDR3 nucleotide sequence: TGTGCCAGCAGGGGGAGTGCTGCCGCGCCTAACTATGGCTACACCTTC. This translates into CASRGSAAAPNYGYTF.

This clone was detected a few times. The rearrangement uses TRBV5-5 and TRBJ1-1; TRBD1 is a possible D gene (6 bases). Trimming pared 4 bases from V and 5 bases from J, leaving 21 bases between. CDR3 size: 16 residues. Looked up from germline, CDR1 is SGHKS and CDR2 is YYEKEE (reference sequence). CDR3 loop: CASSRAEQGYSTEAFF. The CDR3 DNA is TGTGCCAGCAGCCGGGCTGAACAGGGCTATTCGACTGAAGCTTTCTTT.